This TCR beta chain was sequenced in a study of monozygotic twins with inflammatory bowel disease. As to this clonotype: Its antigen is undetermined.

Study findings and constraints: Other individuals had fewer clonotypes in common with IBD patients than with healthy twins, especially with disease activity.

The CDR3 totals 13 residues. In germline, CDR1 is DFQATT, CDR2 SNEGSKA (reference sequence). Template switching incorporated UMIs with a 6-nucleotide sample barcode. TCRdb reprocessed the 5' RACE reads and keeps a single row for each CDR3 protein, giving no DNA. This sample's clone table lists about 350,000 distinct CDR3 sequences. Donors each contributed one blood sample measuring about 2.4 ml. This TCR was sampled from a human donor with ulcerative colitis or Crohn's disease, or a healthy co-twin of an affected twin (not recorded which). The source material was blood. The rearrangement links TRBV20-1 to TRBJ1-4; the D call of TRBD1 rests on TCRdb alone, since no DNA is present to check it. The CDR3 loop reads CSASRVTNEKLFF.